This T cell receptor beta chain was found in a study of shared clonotypes between healthy human individuals. The CDR3 has 12 amino acids. V was pared by 4 bases and J by 5 bases, with 8 bases between. Germline-derived CDR1 and CDR2 are SEHNR and FQNEAQ (reference sequence). Positive CCR7 selection of CD45RO-negative cells yielded the naive CD8 cells, and terminally differentiated effector memory CD45RA+ cells were excluded. Profiling relied on immunoSEQ multiplex PCR, and the TCRdb table lists in-frame clones only, not all of them. The sample has around 1.9 million clones; approximately 92% are singletons.

J is TRBJ2-5 and V is TRBV7-9; no firm D call. This receptor was identified in a man between 18 and 35 years old in good health. Some clones in this sample may be carry-over from other donors' samples. Sequencing was carried out using naive CD8+ T cells from PBMCs. CDR3 DNA: TGTGCCAGCAGCTCTGGCATCGAGACCCAGTACTTC. This translates into CASSSGIETQYF.